One T cell receptor (beta chain) is described in this entry. This record comes from a study of CD8 T cells in Susac syndrome. Study-wide background: Among the sequenced Susac syndrome patients, roughly 6 had active disease while eight or nine were in remission.

V gave up 2 bases and J gave up 8 bases, with 5 bases separating them. CDR3 length equals 11 residues. From germline, CDR1 is SNHLY and CDR2 FYNNEI. An input of 0.5 to 1 ug of RNA was subjected to reverse transcription using random hexamers. MiXCR, run by TCRdb on the immunoSEQ multiplex PCR reads, gives a single entry per CDR3 protein. The table shows about 240,000 distinct CDR3 sequences, with almost 97% occurring only once. The chain links TRBV2 to TRBJ2-3; D remains unclear. The source material was CD4+ T cells from PBMCs. This sequence was found in a human donor with Susac syndrome. The CDR3 here is CASSETVTQYF. In nucleotides, the CDR3 is TGTGCCAGCAGTGAAACGGTTACGCAGTATTTT.